The clone carrying this T cell receptor (beta chain) was found many times. The PBMC fraction was derived from roughly 10 ml of fresh peripheral blood. RNA transcripts provided the template for amplifying TCR beta CDR3 regions. HTBI-primed RT-PCR formed the first round, and a multiplex PCR formed the second. Via MiXCR, TCRdb re-called the multiplex PCR reads, giving one row per CDR3 protein. The data hold 620,000 or so distinct CDR3 sequences, with about a fifth observed a single time. These data belong to a study of Graves' ophthalmopathy and Graves' hyperthyroidism. The V gene's germline CDR1 is MNHEY and CDR2 SVGAGI. V lost 5 bases and J lost 2; bases outside the gene matches: 1. This CDR3 is built from 13 residues.

V gene TRBV6-5 combines with J gene TRBJ1-2; 8 bases align to TRBD1. This TCR was recovered from a woman aged 18-35 years with stable Graves' hyperthyroidism. Some clones in this sample may be carry-over from other donors' samples. The sequenced sample was peripheral blood. The CDR3 reads CASSRTGNYGYTF. DNA for the CDR3: TGTGCCAGCAGTCGGACAGGGAACTATGGCTACACCTTC.